These T cell receptor beta chains were read from a single sample in a study of regulatory T cells in long-lasting Graves disease. TCRdb analysed the multiplex PCR reads with MiXCR anew, one entry per CDR3 protein. Of hundreds of thousands of distinct CDR3 sequences listed, less than 25% were seen once; the top ten hold under 9%. This sample comprised peripheral blood mononuclear cells (PBMCs), obtained when the disease was refractory, from a patient treated with antithyroid drugs. The receptor set was obtained from a female donor with Graves disease. CDR3s include the opening cysteine and the closing phenylalanine or tryptophan. The D gene is left open where the match is weak. Clone size, where shown, is once, few, many, or a class for clones that have expanded.

>TRBV7-6|TRBJ2-1|TRBD2|.
CASSLGLAGSHNEQFF
TGTGCCAGCAGCTTAGGCCTAGCGGGAAGCCACAATGAGCAGTTCTTC
>TRBV29-1|TRBJ2-6|.|few
CSAQAGGANVLTF
TGCAGCGCTCAAGCAGGAGGGGCCAACGTCCTGACTTTC
>TRBV5-1|TRBJ2-5|TRBD2|.
CASSLQSRTSGPQETQYF
TGCGCCAGCAGCTTACAAAGCAGGACTAGCGGGCCCCAAGAGACCCAGTACTTC
>TRBV28|TRBJ1-5|.|many
CASSFWQGYRNQPQHF
TGTGCCAGCAGTTTTTGGCAGGGATATCGGAATCAGCCCCAGCATTTT
>TRBV6-2/TRBV6-3|TRBJ2-2|TRBD1|.
CASSYGTVGAGELFF
TGTGCCAGCAGTTACGGGACAGTTGGAGCCGGGGAGCTGTTTTTT
>TRBV6-2/TRBV6-3|TRBJ1-5|.|few
CASSEDPVGDQPQHF
TGTGCCAGCAGTGAGGACCCCGTGGGAGATCAGCCCCAGCATTTT
>TRBV25-1|TRBJ2-7|TRBD1|.
CASSFRDRDLSYEQYF
TGTGCCAGCAGTTTCCGGGACAGGGATCTCTCCTACGAGCAGTACTTC
>TRBV30|TRBJ1-1|.|few
CAWRMTENTEAFF
TGTGCCTGGAGGATGACAGAGAACACTGAAGCTTTCTTT
>TRBV4-2|TRBJ1-4|.|few
CASSPDPGHEKLFF
TGTGCCAGCAGTCCGGACCCAGGCCATGAAAAACTGTTTTTT
>TRBV4-1|TRBJ1-1|TRBD1|.
CASSQETGLYTEAFF
TGCGCCAGCAGCCAAGAGACAGGGTTATACACTGAAGCTTTCTTT
>TRBV19|TRBJ2-7|TRBD1|.
CASGTGSWYEQYF
TGTGCCAGCGGGACAGGGTCGTGGTACGAGCAGTACTTC
>TRBV27|TRBJ2-7|.|many
CASSLGQHRTYEQYF
TGTGCCAGCAGTTTGGGGCAGCATAGGACCTACGAGCAGTACTTC
>TRBV9|TRBJ2-2|TRBD2|.
CASSVRGRAAGELFF
TGTGCCAGCAGCGTACGGGGGAGGGCCGCCGGGGAGCTGTTTTTT
>TRBV7-6|TRBJ1-3|.|few
CASSLRDGNTIYF
TGTGCCAGCAGCTTAAGGGACGGAAACACCATATATTTT
>TRBV7-9|TRBJ1-5|.|.
CASSLATERNQPQHF
TGTGCCAGCAGCTTAGCGACAGAGCGCAATCAGCCCCAGCATTTT
>TRBV6-2/TRBV6-3|TRBJ2-7|TRBD2|.
CASSYTSSGSYEQYF
TGTGCCAGCAGTTACACGTCTAGCGGATCCTACGAGCAGTACTTC
>TRBV6-4|TRBJ2-7|TRBD2|.
CASSYPTSAYSYEQYF
TGTGCCAGCAGTTACCCAACTAGCGCCTACTCCTACGAGCAGTACTTC
>TRBV5-1|TRBJ1-3|.|once
CASSGWGPGNTIYF
TGCGCCAGCAGCGGCTGGGGACCTGGAAACACCATATATTTT
>TRBV7-9|TRBJ2-3|.|few
CASSQTGDTQYF
TGTGCCAGCAGCCAAACAGGGGATACGCAGTATTTT
>TRBV29-1|TRBJ2-7|.|many
CSVEDRQSYEQYF
TGCAGCGTTGAAGATCGGCAGTCCTACGAGCAGTACTTC
>TRBV27|TRBJ2-7|TRBD2|many
CASSPGLEGVEQYF
TGTGCCAGCAGTCCGGGACTAGAAGGTGTCGAGCAGTACTTC
>TRBV6-1|TRBJ1-6|.|.
CASGRDGLSSYNSPLHF
TGTGCCAGCGGCCGGGACGGACTTAGCTCCTATAATTCACCCCTCCACTTT
>TRBV2|TRBJ2-5|.|many
CASSAPLGVAETQYF
TGTGCCAGCAGTGCCCCCCTGGGCGTCGCGGAGACCCAGTACTTC
>TRBV28|TRBJ2-7|.|.
CASSPRGGAYEQYF
TGTGCCAGCAGCCCGAGGGGCGGGGCCTACGAGCAGTACTTC
>TRBV11-2|TRBJ2-7|.|.
CASSLEAVEQYF
TGTGCCAGCAGCTTAGAGGCAGTCGAGCAGTACTTC
>TRBV19|TRBJ2-2|TRBD1|few
CASSITGVAGELFF
TGTGCCAGTAGTATTACAGGGGTGGCCGGGGAGCTGTTTTTT
>TRBV19|TRBJ1-1|.|many
CASSTTRNTEAFF
TGTGCCAGCAGCACGACACGGAACACTGAAGCTTTCTTT
>TRBV11-2|TRBJ2-3|.|few
CASSDIKDTQYF
TGTGCCAGCAGCGATATAAAAGATACGCAGTATTTT
>TRBV28|TRBJ1-1|.|many
CASIDRGGAAEAFF
TGTGCCAGCATCGATAGGGGGGGCGCCGCTGAAGCTTTCTTT
>TRBV6-5|TRBJ2-2|.|many
CASSYDGQPGELFF
TGTGCCAGCAGTTACGACGGACAGCCCGGGGAGCTGTTTTTT
>TRBV5-1|TRBJ2-5|.|.
CASSSLNVGETQYF
TGCGCCAGCAGCAGCTTAAATGTGGGAGAGACCCAGTACTTC